The T cell receptor beta chain described here comes from a study of OX40 agonist ivuxolimab in advanced cancers. Study results and caveats: In the 0.1 to 3.0 mg/kg range, CD4+ and CD8+ blood T cells had expanded clonally by week 6.

The method was immunoSEQ multiplex PCR; TCRdb's version includes in-frame clones alone and lacks a portion of them. The data show 50,000 to 70,000 clones, roughly 80% seen once. To note about this clone: What it binds is not known.

This clonotype was obtained from an adult with an advanced solid tumor such as melanoma, head and neck, liver or kidney cancer. The sequencing used CD4+ or CD8+ T cells sorted from blood, collected in a trial of the OX40 agonist ivuxolimab.

The CDR3 here is CASPRGLAGGDEQFF. CDR3 bases: TGTGCCAGCCCCCGGGGACTAGCGGGAGGGGACGAGCAGTTCTTC. J is TRBJ2-1 and V is TRBV5-8, with 16 bases fitting TRBD2. After removal of 7 bases from V and 10 bases from J, the junction contained 8 bases not matched to a gene. The CDR3 is made up of 15 amino acids. CDR1 SGHTS and CDR2 YDEGEE come from the germline V gene.